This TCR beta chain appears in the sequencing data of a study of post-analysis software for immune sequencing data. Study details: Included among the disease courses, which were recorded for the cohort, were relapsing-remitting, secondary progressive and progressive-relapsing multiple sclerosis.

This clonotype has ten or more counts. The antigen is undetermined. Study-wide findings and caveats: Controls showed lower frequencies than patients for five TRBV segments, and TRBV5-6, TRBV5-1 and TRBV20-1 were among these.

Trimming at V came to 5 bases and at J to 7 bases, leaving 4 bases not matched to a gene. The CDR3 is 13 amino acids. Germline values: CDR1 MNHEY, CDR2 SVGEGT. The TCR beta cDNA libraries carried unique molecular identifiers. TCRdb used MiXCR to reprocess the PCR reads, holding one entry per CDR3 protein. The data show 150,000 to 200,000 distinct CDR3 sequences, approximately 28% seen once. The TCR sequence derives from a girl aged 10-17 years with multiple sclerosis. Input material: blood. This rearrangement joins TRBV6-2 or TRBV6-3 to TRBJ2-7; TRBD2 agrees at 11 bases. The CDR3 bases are TGTGCCAGCAGTGTGACTAGCGGGATTGAGCAGTACTTC. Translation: CASSVTSGIEQYF.